The next 22 T cell receptor beta chains were all read from a single sample in a study of cytomegalovirus exposure and HLA in healthy donors. A multiplex PCR was run with 60 Vbeta primers and 13 Jbeta primers. Measured with immunoSEQ multiplex PCR; TCRdb has only the in-frame clones, and not every one. The sample consists of around 180,000 clones, 60% to 85% of them appearing once. Sequencing was performed on PBMCs. The receptor source for this set is a woman between 40 and 50 years old in good health and CMV-seronegative.

This clone was picked up one time. J is TRBJ1-2 and V is TRBV25-1; 7 nucleotides match TRBD1. The trim removed 4 bases at V and 8 bases at J, leaving 13 bases unmatched. Per the germline V gene, CDR1 is MGHDK and CDR2 is SYGVNS. The CDR3 is made up of 15 amino acids. CDR3 sequence reads: CASSGVQGPLRGYTF. The CDR3, as DNA: TGTGCCAGCAGTGGTGTACAGGGGCCTCTTAGGGGCTACACCTTC.

This clone showed up many times. The chain carries TRBV5-6 and TRBJ2-1; 7 nucleotides match TRBD1. The germline gives CDR1 SGHDT, CDR2 YYEEEE. This CDR3 contains 15 residues. The V and J ends lost 4 bases and 6 bases, in that order; junction bases with no gene match: 10. The CDR3 protein is CASSLGQVVSNEQFF. The CDR3 nucleotides read TGTGCCAGCAGCCTCGGACAGGTAGTATCCAATGAGCAGTTCTTC.

The chain recombines TRBV30 with TRBJ2-1, with 10 positions matching TRBD2. Unmatched junction bases numbered 6, after V lost 4 bases and J lost 9 bases. Germline V gene lookup returns CDR1 GTSNPN and CDR2 SVGIG (reference sequence). The CDR3 loop spans 13 amino acids. The CDR3 protein is CAWTPSGSTEQFF. CDR3 nucleotide sequence: TGTGCCTGGACCCCTAGCGGGAGCACTGAGCAGTTCTTC.

V usage is TRBV4-1 and J usage is TRBJ1-1; D is uncertain. V was cut by 4 bases and J by 2 bases, with 8 bases left in between. The CDR3 has 13 residues. Germline CDR1 and CDR2: MGHRA and YSYEKL. The CDR3 region is CASSLDPNTEAFF. DNA of the CDR3: TGCGCCAGCAGCCTAGACCCTAACACTGAAGCTTTCTTT.

This chain connects TRBV9 to TRBJ1-5; the D is unclear. Trimming took 1 base from V and 6 from J, leaving 11 bases between them. Germline V gives CDR1 SGDLS, CDR2 YYNGEE. This CDR3 is 14 amino acids long. The CDR3 is CASSVSQEGQPQHF. The CDR3 region has the DNA TGTGCCAGCAGCGTAAGTCAGGAGGGTCAGCCCCAGCATTTT.

The chain joins TRBV9 to TRBJ1-2; D is undetermined. The CDR3 is 15 residues long. V was pared by 0 bases and J by 0 bases, with 9 bases between. Germline V gene sequence: CDR1 SGDLS, CDR2 YYNGEE. CDR3 region: CASSVGLKPNYGYTF. CDR3 in DNA: TGTGCCAGCAGCGTAGGGTTGAAGCCTAACTATGGCTACACCTTC. Supplemented by reference TRBV9 and TRBJ1-2, the full variable domain reads DSGVTQTPKHLITATGQRVTLRCSPRSGDLSVYWYQQSLDQGLQFLIQYYNGEERAKGNILERFSAQQFPDLHSELNLSSLELGDSALYFCASSVGLKPNYGYTFGSGTRLTVV.

This chain links TRBV15 with TRBJ2-7, with D maybe TRBD1 (5 bases). CDR3 length equals 16 residues. The germline CDR1 and CDR2 sequences are LNHNV and YYDKDF (reference sequence). CDR3 in DNA: TGTGCCACCAGCAGAGTTCCCAGGCAGGGCCCCTATGAGCAGTACGTC. This translates into CATSRVPRQGPYEQYV.

The table lists this clone with a count of one. The chain links TRBV19 to TRBJ1-4; D gene uncertain. Germline V CDR1 and CDR2: LNHDA, SQIVND (reference sequence). This CDR3 spans 16 amino acids. The V gene lost 5 bases and the J gene lost 0 bases, with 13 bases spanning the gap. In DNA form, the CDR3 reads TGTGCCAGTAGTTCCCCATCCGGGGCAACTAATGAAAAACTGTTTTTT. Protein: CASSSPSGATNEKLFF.

The V and J genes are TRBV6-1 and TRBJ1-2; TRBD1 aligns across 11 bases. This CDR3 has 12 residues. V was pared by 5 bases and J by 12 bases, with 5 bases of the junction left unmatched. Germline assignment: CDR1 MNHNS and CDR2 SASEGT. The CDR3 sequence is CASSHRGQGDTF. CDR3 nucleotide sequence: TGTGCCAGCAGTCACCGGGGACAGGGGGACACCTTC.

This clone has a single count. The genes are TRBV18 and TRBJ2-7; no definite D call. Trimming removed 3 bases from V and 2 bases from J, with 17 bases in between. The CDR3 sequence is 16 residues long. Germline V CDR1 and CDR2: KGHSH, LQKENI. The DNA of the CDR3 is TGTGCCAGCTCACCCACACCTGACACGCCACCCTACGAGCAGTACGTC. It yields the protein CASSPTPDTPPYEQYV.

The J gene is TRBJ2-4, the V gene TRBV2, with D maybe TRBD2 (6 bases). This CDR3 spans 15 amino acids. The germline CDR1 and CDR2 sequences are SNHLY and FYNNEI. V gave up 6 bases and J gave up 5 bases, with 17 bases separating them. CDR3 bases: TGTGCCAGCAGCCCTACTCCAGGCGGGGAAAACATTCAGTACTTC. This codes for CASSPTPGGENIQYF.

The rearrangement joins TRBV7-3 to TRBJ2-5, with TRBD1 identical over 9 bases. Trimming removed 5 bases from V and 4 bases from J; junction bases left unmatched: 8. The CDR3 loop spans 15 amino acids. Germline lookup yields CDR1 SGHTA and CDR2 FQGTGA. CDR3 sequence reads: CASSLGTGKGETQYF. The CDR3 DNA reads as TGTGCCAGCAGCCTCGGGACAGGGAAGGGAGAGACCCAGTACTTC.

Worth noting for this clone: This sample also contains other DNA sequences that code for the same CDR3. The rearrangement joins TRBV5-1 to TRBJ2-5; 8 bases match TRBD1. CDR1 is SGHRS and CDR2 is YFSETQ in the germline V gene. The CDR3 has 14 amino acids. V gave up 4 bases and J gave up 1 base; unmatched junction bases: 3. CDR3 sequence: CASSPQGGQETQYF. In nucleotides, the CDR3 is TGCGCCAGCAGCCCACAGGGGGGCCAAGAGACCCAGTACTTC.

This chain links TRBV5-5 with TRBJ1-2, with D uncertain. Deletions cut 5 bases from V and 1 base from J, with 9 bases between. Germline values: CDR1 SGHKS, CDR2 YYEKEE (reference sequence). This CDR3 spans 13 amino acids. CDR3 DNA: TGTGCCAGCAGGGGGAGGATTAACTATGGCTACACCTTC. It codes for CASRGRINYGYTF.

V gene TRBV19 combines with J gene TRBJ2-3, with 9 bases that match TRBD2. CDR1 and CDR2 (germline): LNHDA, SQIVND (reference sequence). The CDR3 has 15 residues. V trimming: 5 bases; J trimming: 2 bases; junction bases outside the gene matches: 5. The CDR3 DNA is TGTGCCAGTAGTCCTCTAGCGGGGTACACAGATACGCAGTATTTT. This gives the protein CASSPLAGYTDTQYF.

The genes are TRBV10-3 and TRBJ1-3; D might be TRBD1 (6 bases). Germline CDR1 ENHRY, CDR2 SYGVKD. Deletions cut 6 bases from V and 4 bases from J, with 10 bases between. The CDR3 is 13 residues long. CDR3 bases: TGTGCCATCAGACAGGGCTCCGGAAACACCATATATTTT. Its protein product is CAIRQGSGNTIYF.

This sequence joins TRBV5-8 and TRBJ2-3, with D perhaps TRBD2 (7 bases). V dropped 0 bases and J dropped 5 bases, with 16 bases sitting between them. There are 16 residues in the CDR3. Germline CDR1 is SGHTS and CDR2 is YDEGEE. The CDR3 DNA sequence: TGTGCCAGCAGCTTGGACCCGCGGGGGCGCGGAGATACGCAGTATTTT. The encoded protein is CASSLDPRGRGDTQYF.

The J gene is TRBJ1-2, the V gene TRBV9; D perhaps matches TRBD1 (5 bases). CDR3 length equals 13 residues. Per the germline V gene, CDR1 is SGDLS and CDR2 is YYNGEE. V lost 6 bases and J lost 6, with 15 bases in between. The DNA of the CDR3 is TGTGCCAGCAATTCACACCCCAGGGATGGCTACACCTTC. Protein: CASNSHPRDGYTF.

In this sample, this clone turned up once. This sequence joins TRBV19 and TRBJ2-1; TRBD1 is a possible D gene (6 bases). The CDR3 extends over 14 amino acids. Germline CDR1 LNHDA, CDR2 SQIVND (reference sequence). With 3 bases removed from V and 8 bases from J, the gap between germline ends came to 14 bases. The CDR3 DNA reads TGTGCCAGTAGTATGGGTTCAGGGGTCGATGAGCAGTTCTTC. This codes for CASSMGSGVDEQFF. Full variable domain (remainder filled in from reference TRBV19 and TRBJ2-1): DGGITQSPKYLFRKEGQNVTLSCEQNLNHDAMYWYRQDPGQGLRLIYYSQIVNDFQKGDIAEGYSVSREKKESFPLTVTSAQKNPTAFYLCASSMGSGVDEQFFGPGTRLTVL.

The rearrangement joins TRBV6-5 to TRBJ2-3; TRBD2 agrees at 11 bases. From germline, CDR1 is MNHEY and CDR2 SVGAGI. With 6 bases clipped from V and 6 bases from J, the junction kept 8 bases outside the gene matches. The CDR3 is 15 amino acids. CDR3 region: CASSRLAGSRDTQYF. The CDR3 region has the DNA TGTGCCAGCAGCAGACTAGCGGGGTCAAGGGATACGCAGTATTTT.

This clone was counted once. The chain is built from TRBV9 and TRBJ2-5, with 8 bases aligning to TRBD1. Germline loops: CDR1 SGDLS, CDR2 YYNGEE. This CDR3 has 14 amino acids. With 4 bases clipped from V and 3 bases from J, the junction kept 5 bases outside the gene matches. CDR3 sequence (DNA): TGTGCCAGCAGCCCTGGACAGGGTAAAGAGACCCAGTACTTC. Protein product: CASSPGQGKETQYF.

The J gene is TRBJ2-3, the V gene TRBV27; TRBD2 matches at 8 bases. V shed 5 bases and J 4 bases; nucleotides not matched to a gene: 11. From germline, CDR1 is MNHEY and CDR2 SMNVEV (reference sequence). The CDR3 totals 16 residues. CDR3 residues: CASSLGGLAGADTQYF. The DNA for the CDR3 is TGTGCCAGCAGTCTTGGTGGGCTAGCGGGCGCAGATACGCAGTATTTT.